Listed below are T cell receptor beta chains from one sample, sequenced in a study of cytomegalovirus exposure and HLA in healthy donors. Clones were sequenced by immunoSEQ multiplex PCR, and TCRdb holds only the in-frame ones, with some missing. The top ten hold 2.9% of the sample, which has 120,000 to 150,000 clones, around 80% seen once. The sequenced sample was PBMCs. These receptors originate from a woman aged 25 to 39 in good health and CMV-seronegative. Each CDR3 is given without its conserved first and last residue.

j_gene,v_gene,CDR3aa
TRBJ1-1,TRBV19,ASFLTGVNTEAF
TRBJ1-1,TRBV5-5,ASSPDTGEVTEAF
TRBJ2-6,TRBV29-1,SVEDLSAGGANVLT
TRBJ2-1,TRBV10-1,ASSPESGRPSQSYEQF
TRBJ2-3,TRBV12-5,ASGFEAASTDTQY
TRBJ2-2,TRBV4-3,ASSLTLGGDTGELF
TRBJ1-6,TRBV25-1,ASSERGPYNSPLH
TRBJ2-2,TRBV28,ASSIDTGELF
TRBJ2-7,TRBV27,ASSAYAGGGSRYEQY
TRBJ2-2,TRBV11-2,ATHSPNTGELF
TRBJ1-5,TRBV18,ASSPLTIQVDQPQH
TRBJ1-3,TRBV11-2,ASSPTGSTPGNTIY
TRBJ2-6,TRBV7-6,ASSLAPGRAGSGANVLT
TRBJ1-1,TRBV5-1,ASSSEGAGMNTEAF
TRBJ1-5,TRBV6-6,ASSWTGGDSNQPQH
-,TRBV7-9,ASSMLAGYHEQY
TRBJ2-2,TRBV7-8,ASSSLAGGSNTGELF
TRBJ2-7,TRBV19,ASSAVAGPHEQY
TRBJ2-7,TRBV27,ASSSDRGSYEQY
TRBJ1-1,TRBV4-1,ASSQGQRSSEAF
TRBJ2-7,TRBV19,ASRLTGEDEQY
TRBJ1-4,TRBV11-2,ASSLDRGSANEKLF
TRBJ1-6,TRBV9,ASSAGQGRVSPLH
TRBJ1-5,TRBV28,ASTNGGRSNQPQH
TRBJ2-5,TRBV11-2,ASTVGWGRETQY
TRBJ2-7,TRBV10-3,AISDDRYEQY
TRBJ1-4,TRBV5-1,ASSTGGTNEKLF
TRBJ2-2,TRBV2,ARSTGTGGSRELF
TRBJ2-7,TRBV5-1,ASSLVAGSSYEQY
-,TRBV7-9,ASSRQGSNEQY
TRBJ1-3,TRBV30,AWSGRGAQRSTIY
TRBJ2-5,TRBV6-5,ASSAPGTRETQY
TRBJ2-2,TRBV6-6,ASSLDRPNTGELF
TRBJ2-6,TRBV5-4,ASSIGREVLT
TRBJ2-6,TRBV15,ATSPDSAGANVLT
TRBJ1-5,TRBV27,ASSLGGGNQPQH
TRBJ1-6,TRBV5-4,ASSRGQGHSPLH